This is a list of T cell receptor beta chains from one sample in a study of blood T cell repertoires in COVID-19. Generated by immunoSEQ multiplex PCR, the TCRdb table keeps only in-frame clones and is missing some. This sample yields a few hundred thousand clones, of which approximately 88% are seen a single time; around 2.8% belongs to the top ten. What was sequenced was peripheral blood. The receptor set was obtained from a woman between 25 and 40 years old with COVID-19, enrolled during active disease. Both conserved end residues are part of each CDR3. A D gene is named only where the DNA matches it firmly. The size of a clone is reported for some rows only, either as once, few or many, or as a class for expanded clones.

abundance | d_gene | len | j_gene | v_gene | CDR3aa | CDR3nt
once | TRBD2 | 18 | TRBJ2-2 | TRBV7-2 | CASSYRLAGGPGVGELFF | TGTGCCAGCAGCTACCGACTAGCGGGAGGGCCCGGGGTCGGGGAGCTGTTTTTT
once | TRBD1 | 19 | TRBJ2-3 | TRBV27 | CASSLSAPVTGTATDTQYF | TGTGCCAGCAGTTTATCGGCTCCCGTAACCGGGACAGCAACAGATACGCAGTATTTT
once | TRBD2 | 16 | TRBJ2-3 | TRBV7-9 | CASSRTSGTSTDTQYF | TGTGCCAGCAGCCGGACTAGCGGTACTAGCACAGATACGCAGTATTTT
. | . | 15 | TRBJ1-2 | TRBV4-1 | CASSQDIRGNYGYTF | TGCGCCAGCAGCCAAGATATAAGAGGGAACTATGGCTACACCTTC
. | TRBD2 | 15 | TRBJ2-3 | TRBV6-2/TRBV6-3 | CASSPHGGGTDTQYF | TGTGCCAGCAGCCCCCATGGGGGGGGGACAGATACGCAGTATTTT
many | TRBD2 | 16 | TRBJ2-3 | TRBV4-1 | CASSQEAAGRGDTQYF | TGCGCCAGCAGCCAAGAAGCAGCGGGGAGGGGAGATACGCAGTATTTT
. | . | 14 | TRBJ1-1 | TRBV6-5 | CASRPAEGNTEAFF | TGTGCCAGCAGGCCCGCGGAGGGAAACACTGAAGCTTTCTTT
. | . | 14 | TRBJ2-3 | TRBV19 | CASSVTVGTDTQYF | TGTGCCAGTAGTGTGACAGTTGGCACAGATACGCAGTATTTT
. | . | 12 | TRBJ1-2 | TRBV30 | CAWSVANYGYTF | TGTGCCTGGAGTGTGGCAAACTATGGCTACACCTTC
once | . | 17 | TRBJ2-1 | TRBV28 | CASIGTPLLIRSGEQFF | TGTGCCAGCATTGGGACTCCCCTTTTGATAAGGAGTGGGGAGCAGTTCTTC
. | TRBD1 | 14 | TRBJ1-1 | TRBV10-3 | CAISLDRGGTEAFF | TGTGCCATCAGCCTGGACAGGGGGGGCACTGAAGCTTTCTTT
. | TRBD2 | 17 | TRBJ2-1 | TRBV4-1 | CASSPRWGLAVYNEQFF | TGCGCCAGCAGCCCCCGGTGGGGTCTAGCGGTTTACAATGAGCAGTTCTTC
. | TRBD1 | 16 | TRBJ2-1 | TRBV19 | CASSSRTGGYYNEQFF | TGTGCCAGTAGTTCGAGGACAGGGGGATACTACAATGAGCAGTTCTTC
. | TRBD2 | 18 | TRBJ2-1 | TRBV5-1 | CASSIGTSGRFSYNEQFF | TGCGCCAGCAGCATAGGGACTAGCGGGAGGTTCTCCTACAATGAGCAGTTCTTC
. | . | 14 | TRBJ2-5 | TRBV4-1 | CASSQDPGWGTQYF | TGCGCCAGCAGCCAAGATCCGGGATGGGGGACCCAGTACTTC
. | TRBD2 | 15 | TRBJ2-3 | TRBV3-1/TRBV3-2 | CASSQDGTSGDTQYF | TGTGCCAGCAGCCAAGATGGGACTAGCGGAGATACGCAGTATTTT
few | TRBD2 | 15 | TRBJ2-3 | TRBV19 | CASTKGRAGTDTQYF | TGTGCCAGTACTAAAGGGAGGGCCGGCACAGATACGCAGTATTTT
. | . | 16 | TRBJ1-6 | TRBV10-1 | CASSFGESSYNSPLHF | TGCGCCAGCAGTTTTGGGGAGTCGTCCTATAATTCACCCCTCCACTTT
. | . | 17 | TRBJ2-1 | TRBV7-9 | CASSLWGPRERVNEQFF | TGTGCCAGCAGCTTATGGGGGCCGAGGGAGAGGGTCAATGAGCAGTTCTTC
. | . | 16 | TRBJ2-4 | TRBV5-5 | CASSHRTSLGKNIQYF | TGTGCCAGCAGCCACCGGACCTCCCTCGGGAAGAACATTCAGTACTTC
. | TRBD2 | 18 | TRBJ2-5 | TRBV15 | CATSRPTSGRDGAETQYF | TGTGCCACCAGCAGGCCTACTAGCGGGAGGGACGGGGCAGAGACCCAGTACTTC
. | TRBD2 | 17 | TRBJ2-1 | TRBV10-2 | CASSGRASGGSYNEQFF | TGCGCCAGCAGTGGGAGGGCTAGCGGGGGCTCCTACAATGAGCAGTTCTTC
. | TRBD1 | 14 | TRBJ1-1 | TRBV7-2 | CASSNPDRDRESFF | TGTGCCAGCAGCAATCCGGACCGGGACAGGGAATCTTTCTTT
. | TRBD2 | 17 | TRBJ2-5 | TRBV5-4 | CASSSGLAGGHAETQYF | TGTGCCAGCAGCTCGGGACTAGCGGGGGGGCACGCAGAGACCCAGTACTTC
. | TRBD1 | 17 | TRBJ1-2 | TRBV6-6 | CASSPRPGQGADYGYTF | TGTGCCAGCAGTCCACGGCCGGGACAGGGGGCGGACTATGGCTACACCTTC
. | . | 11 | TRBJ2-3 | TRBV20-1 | CSVTEWDTQYF | TGCAGTGTCACCGAGTGGGATACGCAGTATTTT
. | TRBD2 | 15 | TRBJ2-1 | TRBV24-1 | CATRGSSGRGNEQFF | TGTGCCACCAGGGGATCAAGCGGGAGAGGCAATGAGCAGTTCTTC
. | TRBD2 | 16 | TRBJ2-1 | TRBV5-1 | CASSLVGDYSFNEQFF | TGCGCCAGCAGCTTGGTAGGGGACTACTCTTTCAATGAGCAGTTCTTC
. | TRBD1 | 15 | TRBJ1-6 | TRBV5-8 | CASSLGTGFYSPLHF | TGTGCCAGCAGCTTGGGGACAGGGTTTTATTCACCCCTCCACTTT
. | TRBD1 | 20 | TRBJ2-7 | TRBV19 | CASSLIASGQAAASSYEQYF | TGTGCCAGTAGTCTGATAGCCTCGGGACAGGCGGCGGCGAGCTCCTACGAGCAGTACTTC
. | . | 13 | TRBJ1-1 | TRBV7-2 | CASSLALRQWAFF | TGTGCCAGCAGCTTAGCGCTGAGACAGTGGGCTTTCTTT
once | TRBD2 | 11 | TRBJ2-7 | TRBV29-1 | CSVGGRGEQYF | TGCAGCGTCGGGGGGAGGGGCGAGCAGTACTTC
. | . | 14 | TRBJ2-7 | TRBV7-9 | CASSLESGSYEQYF | TGTGCCAGCAGCTTAGAGTCCGGGTCCTACGAGCAGTACTTC
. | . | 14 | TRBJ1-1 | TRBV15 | CATSWGHANTEAFF | TGTGCCACCAGCTGGGGACACGCTAACACTGAAGCTTTCTTT
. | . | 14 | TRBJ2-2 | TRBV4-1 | CASSQEQGSGELFF | TGCGCCAGCAGCCAAGAACAGGGCTCCGGGGAGCTGTTTTTT
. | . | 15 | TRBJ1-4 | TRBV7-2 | CASSLAAGGGEKLFF | TGTGCCAGCAGCTTAGCGGCGGGAGGGGGTGAAAAACTGTTTTTT
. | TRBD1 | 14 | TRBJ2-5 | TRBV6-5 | CASRGQGHQETQYF | TGTGCCAGCAGGGGACAGGGCCACCAAGAGACCCAGTACTTC
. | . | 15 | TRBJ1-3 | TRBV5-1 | CASSFDWSEGNTIYF | TGCGCCAGCAGCTTTGACTGGTCGGAGGGAAACACCATATATTTT
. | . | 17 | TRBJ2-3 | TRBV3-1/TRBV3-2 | CASSQGRSGAVTDTQYF | TGTGCCAGCAGCCAGGGCCGTAGCGGTGCAGTGACAGATACGCAGTATTTT
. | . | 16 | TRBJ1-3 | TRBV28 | CASSLDFGGSGNTIYF | TGTGCCAGCAGTTTAGATTTTGGAGGGTCTGGAAACACCATATATTTT
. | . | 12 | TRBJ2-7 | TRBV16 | CASSQSRYEQYF | TGTGCCAGCAGCCAATCCCGCTACGAGCAGTACTTC
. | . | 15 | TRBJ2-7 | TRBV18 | CASSPGQASNYEQYF | TGTGCCAGCTCACCGGGGCAAGCATCCAACTACGAGCAGTACTTC
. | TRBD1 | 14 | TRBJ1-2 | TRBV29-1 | CSVWDRRISYGYTF | TGCAGCGTGTGGGACAGGAGGATTTCTTATGGCTACACCTTC
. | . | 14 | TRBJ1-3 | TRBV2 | CASQDSFSGNTIYF | TGTGCCAGCCAGGACAGTTTCTCTGGAAACACCATATATTTT